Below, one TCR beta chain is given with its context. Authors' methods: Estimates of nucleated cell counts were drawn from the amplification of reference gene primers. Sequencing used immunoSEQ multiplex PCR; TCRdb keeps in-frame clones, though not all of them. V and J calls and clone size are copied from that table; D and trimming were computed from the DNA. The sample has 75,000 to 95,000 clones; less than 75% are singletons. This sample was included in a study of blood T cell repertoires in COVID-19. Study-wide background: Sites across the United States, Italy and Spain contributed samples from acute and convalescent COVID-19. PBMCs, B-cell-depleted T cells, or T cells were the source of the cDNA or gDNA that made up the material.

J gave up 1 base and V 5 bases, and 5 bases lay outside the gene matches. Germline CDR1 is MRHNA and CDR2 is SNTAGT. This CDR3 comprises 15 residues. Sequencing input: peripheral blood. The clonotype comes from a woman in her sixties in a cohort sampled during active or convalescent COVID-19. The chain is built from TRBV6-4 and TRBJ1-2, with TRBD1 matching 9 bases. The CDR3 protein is CASSPDRGSNYGYTF. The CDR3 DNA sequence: TGTGCCAGCAGTCCAGACAGGGGGAGTAACTATGGCTACACCTTC.